This section outlines one TCR beta chain sequence together with its context. The antigen remains unidentified. The data stem from a study of siplizumab effects on memory and regulatory T cells. Germline lookup yields CDR1 MGHDK and CDR2 SYGVNS. The CDR3 length is 13 residues. Deletions cut 0 bases from V and 7 bases from J, with 7 bases between. Generated by immunoSEQ multiplex PCR, the TCRdb table keeps only in-frame clones and is missing some. Of 70,000 to 95,000 clones listed, roughly 96% are singletons. Study conclusions and caveats: The alloresponse seemed to draw substantially on naive T cells, which appeared more diverse than memory cells.

Researchers sequenced unstimulated naive, memory, effector memory and TEMRA subsets in a few donor pairs. The V call is TRBV25-1, the J call TRBJ1-5, with D hard to call. The specimen sequenced was naive CD4+ T cells sorted from blood. This receptor was obtained from a human donor in good health. DNA of the CDR3: TGTGCCAGCAGTGAATATGGATCCCAGCCCCAGCATTTT. As protein: CASSEYGSQPQHF.